The 14 T cell receptor beta chains reported below all come from one sample, sequenced in a study of memory CD4+ T cells and cytomegalovirus serostatus. The sort gate was single viable CD3+CD4+CD8-CD45RO+ cells for memory CD4+ T cells. The repertoire was sequenced with immunoSEQ multiplex PCR; TCRdb's copy has only in-frame clones and lacks some. The table has 35,000 to 50,000 clones, around 80% seen once. The sequencing sample was made of memory CD4+ T cells from blood. The receptor source for this set is an adult in good health and CMV-seronegative.

This chain links TRBV10-2 with TRBJ1-2, with D possibly being TRBD1 (6 bases). Germline V CDR1 and CDR2: WSHSY, SAAADI. There are 13 residues in the CDR3. V gave up 0 bases and J gave up 6 bases, with 8 bases separating them. CDR3 bases: TGCGCCAGCAGTGAGTCGCAGGGGAATGGCTACACCTTC. Translated: CASSESQGNGYTF.

This chain uses TRBV4-1 with TRBJ1-1; TRBD1 matches 9 bases. CDR3 length equals 20 residues. V shed 0 bases and J 4 bases; nucleotides not matched to a gene: 18. CDR1 and CDR2 (germline): MGHRA, YSYEKL. CDR3: CASSQEATLTNRGRGTEAFF. CDR3 in DNA: TGCGCCAGCAGCCAAGAAGCCACATTAACTAACAGGGGGCGAGGCACTGAAGCTTTCTTT.

V gene TRBV7-9 combines with J gene TRBJ2-1; the D call may be TRBD1 or TRBD2 (5 bases each). CDR1 is SEHNR and CDR2 is FQNEAQ in the germline V gene (reference sequence). The CDR3 has 14 residues. Trimming stripped 2 bases from V and 5 bases from J, with 10 bases between. CDR3 nucleotide sequence: TGTGCCAGCAGCTTATCCCGGGGACACAATGAGCAGTTCTTC. This translates into CASSLSRGHNEQFF.

The chain recombines TRBV6-5 with TRBJ2-7, with 8 positions matching TRBD1. J gave up 10 bases and V 6 bases, and 14 bases lay outside the gene matches. This CDR3 contains 14 residues. Germline assignment: CDR1 MNHEY and CDR2 SVGAGI. The CDR3 protein is CASSDRDRLRYQYF. The CDR3 nucleotides are TGTGCCAGCAGCGACCGGGACAGGTTAAGGTACCAGTACTTC.

This clone was recorded once. The gene calls are TRBV27 and TRBJ1-6; weak D call: TRBD1 (5 bases). Germline assignment: CDR1 MNHEY and CDR2 SMNVEV (reference sequence). The CDR3 runs to 16 residues. Trimming removed 5 bases from V and 7 bases from J, with 18 bases in between. Here the CDR3 DNA reads TGTGCCAGCAGTCCTCTGACGGGGCAGCAGAATTCACCCCTCCACTTT. Amino acid sequence: CASSPLTGQQNSPLHF.

The chain employs TRBV5-1 and TRBJ2-2, with D possibly called TRBD1 or TRBD2 (5 bases each). Trimming shortened V by 2 bases and J by 3 bases, and 17 bases separated the two germline ends. CDR1 and CDR2 from the germline V gene are SGHRS and YFSETQ. CDR3 length equals 17 residues. CDR3 sequence (DNA): TGCGCCAGCAGCTTTGACGGGGCCCCGTGGGACACCGGGGAGCTGTTTTTT. Protein: CASSFDGAPWDTGELFF.

For the CDR3, the DNA is TGTGCCAGCAGCCCAATCGGGCGGGGCTACACCTTC. Translating gives CASSPIGRGYTF. The chain couples TRBV7-2 to TRBJ1-2; D is unresolved. Germline loops: CDR1 SGHTA, CDR2 FQGNSA. The CDR3 has 12 residues. V lost 5 bases and J 8 bases, leaving 12 bases between the germline ends.

The CDR3 spells CASSLRGGLDTQYF. As DNA, the CDR3 is TGTGCCAGCAGCTTGCGTGGGGGACTAGATACGCAGTATTTT. The J gene is TRBJ2-3, the V gene TRBV5-4; maybe TRBD2 (6 bases). Germline CDR1 SGHNT, CDR2 YYREEE (reference sequence). The CDR3 has 14 residues. The germline V and J ends were trimmed by 1 base and 5 bases, with 11 bases remaining between them.

This clone showed up just once. The V call is TRBV7-2, the J call TRBJ2-3, with D perhaps matching TRBD2 (6 bases). Germline V gives CDR1 SGHTA, CDR2 FQGNSA. Trimming removed 6 bases from V and 5 bases from J, with 15 bases in between. CDR3 length equals 14 residues. The CDR3 DNA reads as TGTGCCAGCAGGTCCGGCGGGGCTGGAGATACGCAGTATTTT. Residues: CASRSGGAGDTQYF.

The chain links TRBV28 to TRBJ1-4; D possibly corresponds to TRBD1 (5 bases). Germline V CDR1 and CDR2: MDHEN, SYDVKM. The V and J ends lost 6 bases and 7 bases respectively, with 15 bases between them. There are 14 residues in the CDR3. The CDR3 DNA follows: TGTGCCAGCAGCTCCCCCGGGACTGTTGAAAAACTGTTTTTT. Translating it yields CASSSPGTVEKLFF.

The CDR3 coding sequence is TGCGCCAGCAGCCAAGTCAATTTAGTCGCCATCGACGAGCAGTACTTC. The encoded protein is CASSQVNLVAIDEQYF. The rearrangement joins TRBV4-1 to TRBJ2-7, with D hard to call. Germline CDR1 is MGHRA and CDR2 is YSYEKL. V was trimmed by 1 base and J by 5 bases, leaving 18 bases between them. This CDR3 is built from 16 residues.

This clone has only a few counts. This chain connects TRBV6-1 to TRBJ1-4; 7 nucleotides agree with TRBD1. V trimming: 5 bases; J trimming: 7 bases; junction bases outside the gene matches: 10. The CDR3 extends over 15 amino acids. Looked up from germline, CDR1 is MNHNS and CDR2 is SASEGT. In DNA form, the CDR3 reads TGTGCCAGCAGTCTACAGGGGATACCGGCTGAAAAACTGTTTTTT. Its translation is CASSLQGIPAEKLFF.

The V call is TRBV6-6, the J call TRBJ2-2, with a possible D match to TRBD1 (5 bases). The CDR3 runs 14 residues. The germline V gene has CDR1 MNHNY and CDR2 SVGAGI (reference sequence). V was clipped by 6 bases and J by 4 bases, with 12 bases between them. The CDR3 DNA reads TGTGCCAGCAGGCAGACAGCATCCACCGGGGAGCTGTTTTTT. This gives the protein CASRQTASTGELFF.

This chain joins TRBV5-5 and TRBJ1-6, with 11 positions matching TRBD1. V was pared by 0 bases and J by 10 bases, with 3 bases of the junction left unmatched. Looked up from germline, CDR1 is SGHKS and CDR2 is YYEKEE (reference sequence). This CDR3 spans 15 amino acids. The CDR3 region has the DNA TGTGCCAGCAGCTTGGGCGGGACAGGGGGATCACCCCTCCACTTT. As protein: CASSLGGTGGSPLHF.